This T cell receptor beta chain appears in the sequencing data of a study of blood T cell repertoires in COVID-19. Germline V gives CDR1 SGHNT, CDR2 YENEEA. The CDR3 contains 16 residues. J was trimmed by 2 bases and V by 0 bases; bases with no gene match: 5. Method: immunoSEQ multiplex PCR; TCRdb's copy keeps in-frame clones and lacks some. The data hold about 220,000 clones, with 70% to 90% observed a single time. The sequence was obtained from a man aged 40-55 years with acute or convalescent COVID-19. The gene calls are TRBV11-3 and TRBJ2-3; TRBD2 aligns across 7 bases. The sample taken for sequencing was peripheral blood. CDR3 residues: CASSLESSGLTDTQYF. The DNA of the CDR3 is TGTGCCAGCAGCTTAGAGTCTAGCGGCCTCACAGATACGCAGTATTTT.